The 28 T cell receptor beta chains below all came from one sample that was sequenced in a study of technical replicates of blood from a few donors. TCRdb's table, derived via immunoSEQ multiplex PCR, lists solely in-frame clones and lacks some. The sample has more than 90,000 clones; 90% to 96% are singletons. Sequenced material: T cells isolated from PBMCs. These receptors were obtained from a human donor in good health.

The CDR3 reads CASSYSNLFEDEQFF. In DNA form, the CDR3 reads TGTGCCAGCAGTTACAGCAACCTTTTTGAGGATGAGCAGTTCTTC. J is TRBJ2-1 and V is TRBV6-5, with D unclear. The V end lost 2 bases, the J end lost 8 bases, and 16 bases lay between the germline ends. In germline, CDR1 is MNHEY, CDR2 SVGAGI. This CDR3 is 15 amino acids long.

DNA for the CDR3: TGTGCCAGCAGTTTACTTACTAGCGGGAGCCCCTTCGGGGAGACCCAGTACTTC. Translating it yields CASSLLTSGSPFGETQYF. The V call is TRBV28, the J call TRBJ2-5; 11 nucleotides match TRBD2. The CDR3 covers 18 residues. The germline V gene has CDR1 MDHEN and CDR2 SYDVKM. The V gene end was trimmed by 2 bases and the J gene end by 5 bases; junction bases not matched to a gene: 13.

The chain links TRBV9 to TRBJ2-1, with a tentative D call TRBD2 (6 bases). CDR1 and CDR2 from the germline V gene are SGDLS and YYNGEE. CDR3 length equals 18 residues. The V gene lost 1 base and the J gene lost 0 bases, with 17 bases spanning the gap. CDR3 in DNA: TGTGCCAGCAGCGTATCCCCCCCCGCGGGAAGCTCCTACAATGAGCAGTTCTTC. Its translation: CASSVSPPAGSSYNEQFF.

This clone appeared a single time. The V call is TRBV7-9, the J call TRBJ1-2, with D perhaps matching TRBD1 (5 bases). From germline, CDR1 is SEHNR and CDR2 FQNEAQ (reference sequence). The CDR3 spans 13 residues. V was cut by 1 base and J by 3 bases, with 6 bases left in between. This chain's CDR3 is CASSLVGDYGYTF. CDR3 sequence (DNA): TGTGCCAGCAGCTTAGTAGGGGACTATGGCTACACCTTC.

This chain links TRBV5-6 with TRBJ1-5; 10 nucleotides line up with TRBD1. Germline values: CDR1 SGHDT, CDR2 YYEEEE. V was clipped by 4 bases and J by 5 bases; unmatched bases: 3. The CDR3 has 14 amino acids. CDR3 sequence (DNA): TGTGCCAGCAGCCTAGGGACAGGGGATCAGCCCCAGCATTTT. This gives the protein CASSLGTGDQPQHF.

The J gene is TRBJ2-1, the V gene TRBV6-1; 8 bases are shared with TRBD1. V shed 5 bases and J 7 bases; nucleotides not matched to a gene: 4. Germline V lookup: CDR1 MNHNS, CDR2 SASEGT. The CDR3 extends over 13 amino acids. The CDR3 bases are TGTGCCAGCAGTACGGACAGGGTAAATGAGCAGTTCTTC. Its protein is CASSTDRVNEQFF.

The chain recombines TRBV5-1 with TRBJ2-7; a weak D match, TRBD1 (5 bases). The CDR3 runs to 12 residues. The ends were cut back, 3 bases at V and 3 bases at J, with 7 bases in the middle. CDR1 is SGHRS and CDR2 is YFSETQ in the germline V gene. The CDR3: CASSSDSYEQYF. As DNA, the CDR3 is TGCGCCAGCAGCTCCGACAGCTACGAGCAGTACTTC. The full variable domain, with the rest looked up from reference TRBV5-1 and TRBJ2-7, is KAGVTQTPRYLIKTRGQQVTLSCSPISGHRSVSWYQQTPGQGLQFLFEYFSETQRNKGNFPGRFSGRQFSNSRSEMNVSTLELGDSALYLCASSSDSYEQYFGPGTRLTVT.

The rearrangement uses TRBV6-1 and TRBJ2-1, with 12 bases that match TRBD2. This CDR3 spans 14 amino acids. The ends lost 11 bases at V and 6 bases at J; junction bases unmatched: 8. Germline CDR1 MNHNS, CDR2 SASEGT. The CDR3 bases are TGTGCCGGGGAACCGGGACTAGCGGGCAATGAGCAGTTCTTC. This gives the protein CAGEPGLAGNEQFF.

The chain carries TRBV14 and TRBJ2-7; 7 bases agree with TRBD2. Trimming at V came to 5 bases and at J to 3 bases, leaving 16 bases not matched to a gene. This CDR3 contains 17 residues. Looked up from germline, CDR1 is SGHDN and CDR2 is FVKESK. The chain's CDR3 is CASSSHSPWLADYEQYF. The CDR3 bases are TGTGCCAGCAGCTCACATAGCCCTTGGCTAGCGGACTACGAGCAGTACTTC. Drawing the rest from reference TRBV14 and TRBJ2-7, the complete variable domain is EAGVTQFPSHSVIEKGQTVTLRCDPISGHDNLYWYRRVMGKEIKFLLHFVKESKQDESGMPNNRFLAERTGGTYSTLKVQPAELEDSGVYFCASSSHSPWLADYEQYFGPGTRLTVT.

This clone was counted a single time. The gene calls are TRBV7-2 and TRBJ1-2, with TRBD1 matching 7 bases. CDR1 and CDR2 from the germline V gene are SGHTA and FQGNSA. The length of the CDR3 is 14 residues. The J segment lost 7 bases and the V segment lost 2 bases, leaving 7 bases of the junction unmatched. CDR3 coding DNA: TGTGCCAGCAGCTTACCCTTAGGGGGCTCTGGCTACACCTTC. This codes for CASSLPLGGSGYTF.

V is TRBV27 and J is TRBJ2-1, with a possible D match to TRBD2 (6 bases). This CDR3 comprises 14 residues. Germline-derived CDR1 and CDR2 are MNHEY and SMNVEV (reference sequence). V dropped 3 bases and J dropped 2 bases, with 8 bases sitting between them. The CDR3, as DNA: TGTGCCAGCAGTTTGGGGGGACCCTACAATGAGCAGTTCTTC. Translation gives CASSLGGPYNEQFF.

As for this clone: One end of the junction fails to match germline, which may point to a read error. The CDR3 reads CASRTVATNGKLFF. Here the CDR3 DNA reads TGTGCCAGCAGGACAGTCGCAACTAATGGAAAACTGTTTTTT. The chain has TRBV6-5 and TRBJ1-4, with D maybe TRBD1 (5 bases). The CDR3 has 14 amino acids. Germline values: CDR1 MNHEY, CDR2 SVGAGI.

The chain has TRBV19 and TRBJ2-5, with 7 bases aligning to TRBD1. CDR3 length: 13 amino acids. From germline, CDR1 is LNHDA and CDR2 SQIVND (reference sequence). V dropped 9 bases and J dropped 2; count of bases not matched to a gene: 6. CDR3 coding DNA: TGTGCCAGCCGGGACAGTCAACAAGAGACCCAGTACTTC. Translation: CASRDSQQETQYF.

The rearrangement uses TRBV18 and TRBJ1-1; 7 positions agree with TRBD1. J gave up 3 bases and V 6 bases, and 10 bases lay outside the gene matches. The CDR3 is made up of 15 amino acids. CDR1 and CDR2 from the germline V gene are KGHSH and LQKENI. CDR3 protein: CASSLRQGLDTEAFF. DNA for the CDR3: TGTGCCAGCTCTCTGAGACAGGGTCTTGACACTGAAGCTTTCTTT.

The chain recombines TRBV29-1 with TRBJ2-1; D is unresolved. Trimming left V 7 bases short and J 1 base short, with 14 bases between. From germline, CDR1 is SQVTM and CDR2 ANQGSEA. The CDR3 totals 14 residues. As DNA, the CDR3 is TGCAGCGCCGGATGGGCCCTTTCCTACAATGAGCAGTTCTTC. Its translation: CSAGWALSYNEQFF.

This clone was picked up one time. The rearrangement uses TRBV6-5 and TRBJ1-5; 8 nucleotides agree with TRBD1. V lost 5 bases and J lost 6; bases outside the gene matches: 6. The CDR3 contains 14 residues. Germline CDR1 MNHEY, CDR2 SVGAGI. The CDR3 loop is CASSERQGFQPQHF. Here the CDR3 DNA reads TGTGCCAGCAGTGAACGACAGGGGTTTCAGCCCCAGCATTTT.

The rearrangement uses TRBV6-1 and TRBJ2-5; 9 bases are a match to TRBD1. Germline CDR1 MNHNS, CDR2 SASEGT. Trimming removed 3 bases from V and 5 bases from J; junction bases left unmatched: 13. The CDR3 is 17 residues long. The CDR3 loop is CASSESTGGLMRETQYF. The CDR3 DNA is TGTGCCAGCAGTGAGAGTACAGGGGGCCTCATGAGGGAGACCCAGTACTTC.

The rearrangement uses TRBV9 and TRBJ2-6, with D possibly matching TRBD2 (7 bases). CDR1 SGDLS and CDR2 YYNGEE come from the germline V gene. CDR3 length: 17 residues. With 4 bases removed from V and 0 bases from J, the gap between germline ends came to 14 bases. CDR3 in amino acids: CASSSKGGYSGANVLTF. CDR3 DNA sequence: TGTGCCAGCAGCTCAAAGGGGGGGTACTCTGGGGCCAACGTCCTGACTTTC.

The rearrangement uses TRBV6-6 and TRBJ1-3; D is unresolved. Germline CDR1 MNHNY, CDR2 SVGAGI (reference sequence). V gave up 2 bases and J gave up 0 bases, with 5 bases separating them. The CDR3 contains 14 residues. The CDR3, as DNA: TGTGCCAGCAGTTACCCAGACTCTGGAAACACCATATATTTT. Protein sequence: CASSYPDSGNTIYF.

This sequence joins TRBV19 and TRBJ2-7; D is possibly TRBD2 (6 bases). Germline V gene data show CDR1 as LNHDA and CDR2 as SQIVND (reference sequence). This CDR3 spans 11 amino acids. The V end was cut by 9 bases, the J end by 5 bases, with 11 bases between. The CDR3 DNA reads as TGTGCCAGAGGCGGGGAAGACGAGCAGTACTTC. It translates to CARGGEDEQYF.

This chain links TRBV5-5 with TRBJ2-7; perhaps TRBD2 as D (5 bases). CDR1 is SGHKS, CDR2 YYEKEE, per germline (reference sequence). Trimming removed 1 base at V and 1 base at J, with 24 bases between. The CDR3 spans 19 residues. Here the CDR3 DNA reads TGTGCCAGCAGCTTGTTCGTCGGACGGCTAGCCGCTCTATCCTACGAGCAGTACTTC. This translates into CASSLFVGRLAALSYEQYF.

The CDR3 DNA sequence: TGCGCCAGCAGCTTGATGAGGGGCACAGATACGCAGTATTTT. Residues: CASSLMRGTDTQYF. The V and J genes are TRBV5-1 and TRBJ2-3, with D perhaps matching TRBD2 (5 bases). The CDR3 has 14 amino acids. Per germline, CDR1 SGHRS and CDR2 YFSETQ. Trimming left V 1 base short and J 1 base short, with 7 bases between.

The J gene is TRBJ1-4, the V gene TRBV29-1; D not resolved. From germline, CDR1 is SQVTM and CDR2 ANQGSEA. With 3 bases removed from V and 8 bases from J, the gap between germline ends came to 10 bases. CDR3 length: 12 residues. The CDR3 protein is CSVEEGNEKLFF. The DNA of the CDR3 is TGCAGCGTTGAGGAGGGAAACGAAAAACTGTTTTTT.

The chain recombines TRBV28 with TRBJ2-1; 7 nucleotides agree with TRBD1. The germline CDR1 and CDR2 sequences are MDHEN and SYDVKM. After removal of 5 bases from V and 6 bases from J, the junction contained 10 bases not matched to a gene. This CDR3 has 15 amino acids. This CDR3 reads CASSPLGQASNEQFF. CDR3 DNA: TGTGCCAGCAGTCCGCTCGGACAGGCCTCCAATGAGCAGTTCTTC.

The chain links TRBV2 to TRBJ2-1, with 15 bases that match TRBD2. This CDR3 has 17 residues. The V segment lost 3 bases and the J segment 3 bases; nucleotides outside the gene matches: 3. Germline CDR1 reads SNHLY; CDR2 reads FYNNEI. The CDR3 region is CASSDGLAGGLYNEQFF. The CDR3 DNA follows: TGTGCCAGCAGTGACGGACTAGCGGGGGGGCTCTACAATGAGCAGTTCTTC.

This sequence joins TRBV5-6 and TRBJ2-3; D is unresolved. Per the germline V gene, CDR1 is SGHDT and CDR2 is YYEEEE. The germline V and J ends were trimmed by 1 base and 2 bases, with 20 bases remaining between them. The CDR3 spans 18 residues. CDR3 in DNA: TGTGCCAGCAGCTTGAAGAGAAGTAGATTTGGTCCCACAGATACGCAGTATTTT. Protein product: CASSLKRSRFGPTDTQYF.

The chain links TRBV7-9 to TRBJ2-7, with D possibly matching TRBD1 (5 bases). There are 13 residues in the CDR3. CDR1 SEHNR and CDR2 FQNEAQ come from the germline V gene (reference sequence). The ends were cut back, 6 bases at V and 0 bases at J, with 9 bases in the middle. In DNA form, the CDR3 reads TGTGCCAGCAGTTCAGGGTCCTCCTACGAGCAGTACTTC. Encoded protein: CASSSGSSYEQYF.

The V and J genes are TRBV15 and TRBJ2-7; 7 nucleotides match TRBD2. The germline gives CDR1 LNHNV, CDR2 YYDKDF (reference sequence). V was clipped by 1 base and J by 2 bases; unmatched bases: 5. The CDR3 consists of 15 residues. The CDR3 DNA reads TGTGCCACCAGCAGAGGGGGGGGTTCGGCCTACGAGCAGTACTTC. This translates into CATSRGGGSAYEQYF.